This is a list of T cell receptor beta chains from one sample in a study of response to subunit inactivated influenza vaccine. TCRdb reprocessed the RT-PCR reads with MiXCR, giving one entry per CDR3 protein. This sample has about 570,000 distinct CDR3 sequences, with about an eighth found just once. Here the sequenced sample was PBMCs from blood, taken on the day of vaccination. These receptor sequences come from a man aged 50-60 years who received an inactivated influenza vaccine. The CDR3 runs from the conserved cysteine through the conserved F or W. The D gene is left open where the match is weak. Clone size is stated in some rows and not others, as once, few, many or a class when expanded.

>NA|TRBV27|TRBJ2-7|NA|15
CASSLTPTGRYEQYF
TGTGCCAGCAGCCTAACCCCGACAGGCCGCTACGAGCAGTACTTC
>NA|TRBV12-3/TRBV12-4|TRBJ2-6|few|18
CASIVGGRRLSGANVLTF
TGTGCCAGCATTGTAGGAGGCCGGCGACTCTCTGGGGCCAACGTCCTGACTTTC
>TRBD2|TRBV20-1|TRBJ2-5|once|15
CSAGVAGMGQETQYF
TGCAGTGCTGGGGTAGCGGGAATGGGCCAAGAGACCCAGTACTTC
>TRBD2|TRBV4-3|TRBJ2-7|NA|16
CASSPGTSGSSYEQYF
TGCGCCAGCAGCCCCGGGACTAGCGGGAGCTCCTACGAGCAGTACTTC
>TRBD2|TRBV7-9|TRBJ2-5|NA|16
CASSFPSGRAQETQYF
TGTGCCAGCAGCTTCCCCAGCGGGAGGGCCCAAGAGACCCAGTACTTC
>NA|TRBV6-1|TRBJ2-1|few|15
CASRRNRVGYNEQFF
TGTGCCAGCAGACGTAACAGGGTTGGGTACAATGAGCAGTTCTTC
>NA|TRBV5-1|TRBJ2-3|NA|16
CASSLLAGPLSDTQYF
TGCGCCAGCAGCTTGTTGGCGGGGCCTCTCTCAGATACGCAGTATTTT
>NA|TRBV4-2|TRBJ2-7|many|16
CASSQEGRVNSYEQYF
TGTGCCAGCAGCCAAGAGGGCAGGGTGAACTCCTACGAGCAGTACTTC
>NA|TRBV7-8|TRBJ2-2|NA|15
CASSKQGMNTGELFF
TGTGCCAGCAGCAAACAGGGAATGAACACCGGGGAGCTGTTTTTT
>TRBD1|TRBV5-1|TRBJ2-7|NA|14
CVSSQLQGAYEQYF
TGCGTCAGCAGCCAACTACAGGGGGCCTACGAGCAGTACTTC
>TRBD2|TRBV12-3/TRBV12-4|TRBJ2-5|NA|16
CASSFRTSGAPETQYF
TGTGCCAGCAGCTTTCGGACTAGCGGGGCCCCAGAGACCCAGTACTTC
>NA|TRBV21-1|TRBJ2-7|NA|13
CASSTDRPYEQYF
TGTGCCTCTAGTACTGACAGACCCTACGAGCAGTACTTC
>NA|TRBV5-1|TRBJ2-7|many|15
CASSLGGLSSYEQYF
TGTGCCAGCAGCTTGGGGGGGCTGAGCTCCTACGAGCAGTACTTC
>NA|TRBV12-3/TRBV12-4|TRBJ2-3|few|13
CASSFSATDTQYF
TGTGCCAGCAGTTTTTCGGCCACAGATACGCAGTATTTT
>NA|TRBV3-1|TRBJ2-6|once|14
CASSHRGGANVLTF
TGTGCCAGCAGCCACCGAGGCGGGGCCAACGTCCTGACTTTC
>TRBD1|TRBV27|TRBJ1-4|few|14
CASSRDSEPWRLFF
TGTGCCAGCAGCCGGGACAGCGAACCTTGGAGACTGTTTTTT
>NA|TRBV12-3/TRBV12-4|TRBJ2-5|many|11
CATGVSDTQYF
TGTGCCACCGGAGTCAGCGACACCCAGTACTTC
>NA|TRBV20-1|TRBJ1-1|few|15
CSASQGFGVYTEAFF
TGCAGTGCCAGCCAGGGATTCGGGGTGTACACTGAAGCTTTCTTT
>TRBD1|TRBV30|TRBJ2-7|NA|15
CAWSHPGQGTYEQYF
TGTGCCTGGAGTCACCCGGGACAGGGAACCTACGAGCAGTACTTC
>NA|TRBV7-2|TRBJ2-1|few|15
CASSLAGGAQGEQFF
TGTGCCAGCAGCTTAGCGGGGGGGGCCCAAGGTGAGCAGTTCTTC
>NA|TRBV14|TRBJ2-1|NA|19
CASSQDLVRGLGSYNEQFF
TGTGCCAGCAGCCAAGATTTGGTAAGGGGCCTTGGCTCCTACAATGAGCAGTTCTTC
>NA|TRBV6-2/TRBV6-3|TRBJ1-2|NA|13
CASSYKEDLGYTF
TGTGCCAGCAGTTATAAGGAAGACCTTGGCTACACCTTC
>NA|TRBV4-3|TRBJ2-3|many|18
CASSQDPPNGGSTDTQYF
TGCGCCAGCAGCCAAGATCCCCCAAATGGGGGGAGCACAGATACGCAGTATTTT
>NA|TRBV20-1|TRBJ1-2|many|14
CSASRTGSHYGYTF
TGCAGTGCTAGCCGAACAGGGAGCCACTATGGCTACACCTTC
>NA|TRBV20-1|TRBJ2-7|NA|14
CSAISPGTSYEQYF
TGCAGTGCCATTAGTCCGGGAACATCCTACGAGCAGTACTTC
>NA|TRBV28|TRBJ1-1|many|13
CASSFVAGTAAFF
TGTGCCAGCAGTTTCGTGGCAGGGACCGCAGCTTTCTTT
>NA|TRBV3-1|TRBJ2-7|NA|14
CASSPSDRLYEQYF
TGTGCCAGCAGCCCCTCAGACAGGCTCTACGAGCAGTACTTC